This T cell receptor beta chain was sequenced during a study of T cells in Graves' hyperthyroidism and ophthalmopathy (dated by TCRdb to between 2019 and 2020). Describing the broader study: Peripheral blood was sampled at the time of initial diagnosis, prior to any treatment. Thyroid tissue and blood T-cell repertoires from six Graves' hyperthyroidism patients were also compared in the study. The 75 to 100 discovery patients were randomly split 7:3 into training and test sets. To identify TCR V-J signatures that set the groups apart, the researchers used a discovery cohort of 95 to 100 patients, made up of 43 with Graves' ophthalmopathy and 57 with stable Graves' hyperthyroidism. After sampling, hyperthyroidism patients received methimazole starting at 30 mg daily, and ophthalmopathy patients received high-dose intravenous methylprednisolone. Whether ophthalmopathy could be predicted prospectively was tested in an independent validation cohort made up of fewer than 20 hyperthyroidism patients plus 17 patients who later progressed to ophthalmopathy. TCR Vbeta CDR3 sequencing of around 130 peripheral blood samples (over 40 ophthalmopathy, roughly 74 hyperthyroidism and some 17 progressor patients) is reported in the paper. The study at large found these results: Most expanded thyroid clonotypes (frequency above 0.001) were also detected in blood, a finding suggesting that blood repertoires may reflect thyroid immune responses. No statistical method was used to set the sample size in advance, and investigators knew the group allocation. Ophthalmopathy was separated from stable hyperthyroidism by a 13 V-J signature model, with approximately 86% sensitivity and 81% to 82% specificity obtained in cross-validation and 80%/75% obtained in testing. In validation, the model predicted progression to ophthalmopathy with approximately 70% sensitivity and over 72% specificity, a median of 6.5 months before onset.

Ophthalmopathy patients had moderately to severely active disease, Clinical Activity Score of at least 3, NOSPECS grade of at least 4, and duration under 3 months. The study excluded patients with uncontrolled infections, other autoimmune diseases, pregnancy or lactation. Clinical symptoms, serum thyroxine and TRAb, thyroid ultrasound, and orbital computed tomography formed the basis for the diagnoses. PBMCs were separated from roughly 10 ml of fresh peripheral blood using Ficoll-Paque density gradient centrifugation. Total RNA was extracted with Trizol reagent, and quality was checked on an Agilent 2100 Bioanalyzer. This clonotype was seen ten or more times. No cognate antigen has been identified for it. Per-base qualities were not stored, and no clone one base away is much larger. V lost 5 bases and J lost 2 bases, and the count of bases not matched to a germline gene is 2. The germline V gene sets CDR1 to SQVTM and CDR2 to ANQGSEA. Spanning cysteine to phenylalanine, the CDR3 consists of 16 amino acids. Only the CDR3 portion is preserved as DNA: 48 bases, with reading frame beginning at the first base.

TCR beta CDR3 regions were amplified from RNA transcripts. The first round of RT-PCR for the TCR CDR3 was performed with the HTBI primer set and the Qiagen OneStep RT-PCR kit. Libraries were constructed in a second round of multiplex PCR, after which size selection and purification were performed. Paired-end sequencing of the libraries was performed with 100 bp reads on an Illumina HiSeq2000. The authors processed their data as follows. SOAPnuke was used to process the raw data, throwing out any read that contained adapters or uncalled bases, had a mean Phred below 15, or lacked an exact constant-primer or identifier match. High-quality paired reads were merged using COPE v1.2.5, and each unique nucleotide sequence was defined as a clonotype. MiTCR v1.1 was used to align the clonotypes against IMGT TRBV, TRBD and TRBJ reference segments. Only V-J combinations with frequency above 0.0001, covering approximately 99% of repertoires, were analysed. A TCS score was defined as the ratio between F50 (clonal expansion) and ExV (chaos), using BLOSUM62-based TCRdist between CDR3 peptides within each V-J. Welch's t-statistics and random forest reduced roughly 540 V-J features to 10 to 15, which were used in a naive Bayes classifier (R e1071). TCRdb's own reprocessing of the public reads used fastp at Q25 and MiXCR and kept productive beta chains. All rows with the same CDR3 protein become a single entry with the most common DNA and genes. The V and J calls were not made by the authors but by TCRdb's processing. The sample table lists over 250,000 distinct CDR3 sequences, roughly 13% of them with a count of one. The top ten constitute roughly 35% of the sample.

This TCR derives from a woman aged 40 to 49 with Graves' ophthalmopathy. Specimen: blood. The chain links TRBV29-1 with TRBJ2-6; 14 middle bases align to TRBD2. The nucleotide sequence is TGCAGCGTTCTGGGACTAGCGGGAGCTGGGGCCAACGTCCTGACTTTC. Its coded protein is CSVLGLAGAGANVLTF.